The 13 T cell receptor beta chains below come from one sample, sequenced in a study of identifying expanded T cells in peripheral blood. TCRdb's table, derived via immunoSEQ multiplex PCR, lists solely in-frame clones and lacks some. The sample holds approximately 97,000 clones; approximately 90% are singletons and the top ten take 13% to 15%. The sequencing sample was made of blood. The receptors were sampled from a person between 18 and 75 years old in good health.

The J gene is TRBJ2-6, the V gene TRBV6-6; unclear D gene. Germline V gene data show CDR1 as MNHNY and CDR2 as SVGAGI (reference sequence). This CDR3 is 15 amino acids long. Between the trimmed V and J ends, which lost 6 bases and 0 bases, there was a span of 9 bases. CDR3 amino acids: CASSPLDSGANVLTF. In nucleotides, the CDR3 is TGTGCCAGCAGCCCGTTGGACTCTGGGGCCAACGTCCTGACTTTC.

The rearrangement links TRBV10-3 to TRBJ2-1; 10 nucleotides line up with TRBD1. Per the germline V gene, CDR1 is ENHRY and CDR2 is SYGVKD. V lost 8 bases and J lost 13; bases outside the gene matches: 5. CDR3 length: 11 residues. The CDR3, as DNA: TGTGCCATCGGACAGGGGGAGGTTCAGTTCTTC. Protein product: CAIGQGEVQFF.

This chain joins TRBV19 and TRBJ2-1, with 10 bases lining up with TRBD2. The V segment lost 5 bases and the J segment 3 bases; nucleotides outside the gene matches: 7. CDR1 and CDR2 (germline): LNHDA, SQIVND (reference sequence). The CDR3 has 16 amino acids. The CDR3 protein is CASSPRLAGGYNEQFF. In DNA, the CDR3 is TGTGCCAGTAGTCCGCGACTAGCGGGTGGCTACAATGAGCAGTTCTTC.

The gene calls are TRBV4-3 and TRBJ2-7; D could derive from TRBD1 or TRBD2 (6 bases each). This CDR3 is built from 15 residues. Germline loops: CDR1 LGHNA, CDR2 YSLEER. The ends were cut back, 0 bases at V and 3 bases at J, with 12 bases in the middle. CDR3 residues: CASSQETGGIYEQYF. CDR3 nucleotides: TGCGCCAGCAGCCAAGAGACAGGAGGGATCTACGAGCAGTACTTC.

The rearrangement links TRBV5-1 to TRBJ1-4, with D possibly being TRBD1 (5 bases). Trimming shortened V by 2 bases and J by 0 bases, and 14 bases separated the two germline ends. The CDR3 runs 17 residues. Per the germline V gene, CDR1 is SGHRS and CDR2 is YFSETQ. The CDR3 protein is CASSFEGTLATNEKLFF. The CDR3 DNA is TGCGCCAGCAGCTTCGAGGGGACTCTCGCAACTAATGAAAAACTGTTTTTT.

This chain connects TRBV6-6 to TRBJ1-5; D might be TRBD1 (6 bases). The CDR3 is 12 residues long. Trimming shortened V by 7 bases and J by 7 bases, and 11 bases separated the two germline ends. The germline CDR1 and CDR2 sequences are MNHNY and SVGAGI (reference sequence). The CDR3 nucleotides are TGTGCCAGCAACAGGGTGGTGCAGCCCCAGCATTTT. It is translated as CASNRVVQPQHF.

V is TRBV5-1 and J is TRBJ2-1; D ambiguous. Germline values: CDR1 SGHRS, CDR2 YFSETQ. The germline V and J ends were trimmed by 0 bases and 0 bases, with 13 bases remaining between them. There are 17 residues in the CDR3. CDR3 DNA sequence: TGCGCCAGCAGCTTGGGATTAATGGCTAGCTCCTACAATGAGCAGTTCTTC. Translated, it gives CASSLGLMASSYNEQFF.

This chain joins TRBV28 and TRBJ2-1; the D gene could be TRBD1 or TRBD2 (5 bases each). Per the germline V gene, CDR1 is MDHEN and CDR2 is SYDVKM. The CDR3 loop spans 16 amino acids. The germline V and J ends were trimmed by 5 bases and 8 bases, with 22 bases remaining between them. DNA of the CDR3: TGTGCCAGCAGTCACCCCCGGGACGCCTTAAGGGATGAGCAGTTCTTC. Translated, it gives CASSHPRDALRDEQFF.

Here the CDR3 DNA reads TGTGCCAGCAGTCAACTAGGTAGTGAGCAGTTCTTC. This codes for CASSQLGSEQFF. The chain carries TRBV6-5 and TRBJ2-1; perhaps TRBD2 as D (5 bases). CDR1 is MNHEY, CDR2 SVGAGI, per germline. The CDR3 has 12 amino acids. Trimming shortened V by 5 bases and J by 9 bases, and 11 bases separated the two germline ends.

The chain combines TRBV15 with TRBJ1-5; unclear D gene. The germline CDR1 and CDR2 sequences are LNHNV and YYDKDF (reference sequence). The V end lost 0 bases, the J end lost 4 bases, and 7 bases lay between the germline ends. The CDR3 is 14 residues long. The CDR3 DNA reads TGTGCCACCAGCAGAGATGTAGCGAATCAGCCCCAGCATTTT. As protein: CATSRDVANQPQHF.

V usage is TRBV6-5 and J usage is TRBJ1-3; the match to TRBD1 covers 10 bases. Germline V gives CDR1 MNHEY, CDR2 SVGAGI. J was trimmed by 7 bases and V by 7 bases; bases with no gene match: 7. This CDR3 contains 14 residues. Here the CDR3 DNA reads TGTGCCAGCAAATCTCCGGGACAGGGGAACACCATATATTTT. Its protein is CASKSPGQGNTIYF.

The rearrangement links TRBV5-6 to TRBJ1-2; 7 bases are a match to TRBD1. The V gene's germline CDR1 is SGHDT and CDR2 YYEEEE. Trimming removed 6 bases from V and 2 bases from J; junction bases left unmatched: 7. This CDR3 contains 14 residues. CDR3 sequence: CASNSLDRNYGYTF. In nucleotides, the CDR3 is TGTGCCAGCAACTCATTGGACAGGAACTATGGCTACACCTTC.

The gene calls are TRBV27 and TRBJ1-5; 8 nucleotides line up with TRBD1. Looked up from germline, CDR1 is MNHEY and CDR2 is SMNVEV (reference sequence). V dropped 1 base and J dropped 7; count of bases not matched to a gene: 6. This CDR3 is 15 amino acids long. The CDR3 sequence is CASSLYRTGTQPQHF. The CDR3 DNA follows: TGTGCCAGCAGTTTATACAGGACAGGGACCCAGCCCCAGCATTTT.